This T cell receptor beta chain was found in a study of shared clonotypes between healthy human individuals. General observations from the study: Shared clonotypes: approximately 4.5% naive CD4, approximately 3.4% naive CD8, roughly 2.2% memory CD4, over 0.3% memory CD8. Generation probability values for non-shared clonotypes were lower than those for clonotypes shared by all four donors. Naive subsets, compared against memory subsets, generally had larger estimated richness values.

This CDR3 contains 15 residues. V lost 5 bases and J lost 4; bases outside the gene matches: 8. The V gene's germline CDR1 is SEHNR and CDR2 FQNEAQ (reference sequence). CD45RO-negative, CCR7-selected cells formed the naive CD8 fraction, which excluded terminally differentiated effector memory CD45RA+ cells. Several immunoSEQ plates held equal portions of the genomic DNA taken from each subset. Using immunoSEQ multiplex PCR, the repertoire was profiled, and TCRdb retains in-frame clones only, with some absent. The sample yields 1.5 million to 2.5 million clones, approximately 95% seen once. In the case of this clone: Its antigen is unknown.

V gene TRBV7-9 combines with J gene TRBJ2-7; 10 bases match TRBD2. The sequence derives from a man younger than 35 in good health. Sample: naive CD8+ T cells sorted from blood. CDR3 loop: CASSPTSGTSYEQYF. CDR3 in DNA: TGTGCCAGCAGCCCCACTAGCGGGACCTCTTACGAGCAGTACTTC.